This TCR beta chain was captured by sequencing in a study of breast tumors, draining lymph nodes, adjacent tissues (dated by TCRdb to about 2016). General notes on the study: In breast cancer patients, the study compared the TCR beta repertoires of tumor, adjacent nontumor tissue and axillary lymph nodes. In human breast cancer, the study set out to assess how tumor, surrounding tissue and draining lymph node repertoires relate to one another and whether T cells might be exchanged between them.

The CDR3 sequence holds 14 residues, the cysteine and phenylalanine included. Only the CDR3 region is kept as DNA, spanning 42 bases read in frame from base 1. The germline V gene (reference sequence) sets CDR1 to MNHEY and CDR2 to SMNVEV. V and J are truncated by 5 bases and 0 bases respectively, leaving an intervening sequence of 7 bases. The axillary draining lymph nodes of breast cancer patients were the source of the lymph node samples. The sequencing machine was an Illumina HiSeq 2000. TCR beta chain libraries were generated through multiplex PCR amplification. The amplified TCR beta chain products were analyzed by high-throughput sequencing. TCRdb ran its own pipeline on the public reads, namely fastp trimming at Q25 and MiXCR clone calling, and kept in-frame beta chains. Each record represents a unique CDR3 protein, reported with the most common genes and DNA among its rows. Here the sample has nearly 200,000 distinct CDR3 sequences; around a third occur a single time. Approximately 4.3% of the sample rests with the top ten.

Summary of the overall study and its limitations: A scenario in which most tumor T cells derive from the lymph node and then expand within tumor tissue was judged to be consistent with the data. The conclusion that tumor T cells originate in lymph nodes was presented as consistent with a hypothesis rather than as directly demonstrated. In luminal-like breast cancer, tumor and nontumor tissue repertoires resembled each other significantly more than in basal-like breast cancer. Tumor T-cell repertoires showed less diversity than lymph node repertoires and more diversity than nontumor tissue repertoires, and tumor T-cell repertoires showed preferential V and J gene usage.

For this clonotype: Its specific antigen is unknown. Base-call qualities are not available, and no considerably larger clone is one nucleotide away.

The receptor chain draws on TRBV27 and TRBJ1-4, with the D gene call left open. This TCR was sampled from a female donor with breast cancer. Some clones in this sample may be carry-over from other donors' samples. Sequenced sample: axillary lymph node tissue. The CDR3 reads CASSTGATNEKLFF. The nucleotide sequence is TGTGCCAGCAGTACCGGTGCAACTAATGAAAAACTGTTTTTT.